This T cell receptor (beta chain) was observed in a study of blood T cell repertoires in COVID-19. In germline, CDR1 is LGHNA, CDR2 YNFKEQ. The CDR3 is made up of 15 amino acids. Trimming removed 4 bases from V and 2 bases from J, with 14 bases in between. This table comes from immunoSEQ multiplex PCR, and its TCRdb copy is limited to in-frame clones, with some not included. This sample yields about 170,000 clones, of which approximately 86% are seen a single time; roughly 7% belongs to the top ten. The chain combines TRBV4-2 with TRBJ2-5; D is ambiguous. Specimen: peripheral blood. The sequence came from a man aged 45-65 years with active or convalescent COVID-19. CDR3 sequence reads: CASSPTTSQQETQYF. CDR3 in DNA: TGTGCCAGCAGCCCAACTACGAGCCAACAAGAGACCCAGTACTTC.